The 10 T cell receptor beta chains presented below share a single source sample, sequenced in a study of STAT5B mutations in CD4+ large granular lymphocyte leukemia. Profiling relied on immunoSEQ multiplex PCR, and the TCRdb table lists in-frame clones only, not all of them. The sample records approximately 24,000 clones, about four fifths being singletons. Sample: CD4+ T cells from blood buffy coats. These receptors all come from a human donor in good health.

This sequence joins TRBV7-2 and TRBJ1-5; D unresolved. V was clipped by 2 bases and J by 2 bases, with 19 bases between them. CDR3 length equals 18 residues. Per the germline V gene, CDR1 is SGHTA and CDR2 is FQGNSA. The CDR3 DNA reads TGTGCCAGCAGCTTAAAGGCATCTGGGCCGGAGGGCAATCAGCCCCAGCATTTT. Translation gives CASSLKASGPEGNQPQHF.

The chain has TRBV30 and TRBJ1-6, with no clear D. This CDR3 has 12 residues. The V end was cut by 4 bases, the J end by 9 bases, with 10 bases between. CDR1 GTSNPN and CDR2 SVGIG come from the germline V gene (reference sequence). The CDR3 region has the DNA TGTGCCTGGACTACGACCGTTTCACCCCTCCACTTT. Encoded protein: CAWTTTVSPLHF.

This clone occurred once. This chain connects TRBV2 to TRBJ1-2, with D uncertain. V lost 1 base, J lost 2 bases, and 8 bases lay in between. The germline V gene has CDR1 SNHLY and CDR2 FYNNEI. The length of the CDR3 is 14 residues. The CDR3 region is CASSEGAGNYGYTF. In DNA, the CDR3 is TGTGCCAGCAGTGAAGGGGCCGGGAACTATGGCTACACCTTC.

This clone came up once. This chain links TRBV18 with TRBJ2-1, with 11 bases lining up with TRBD2. CDR1 is KGHSH, CDR2 LQKENI, per germline. The CDR3 covers 19 residues. Germline trimming cut 0 bases from V and 2 bases from J; bases unmatched to any gene: 9. Here the CDR3 reads CASSPPMRVAGGPYNEQFF. The CDR3 DNA sequence: TGTGCCAGCTCACCACCGATGAGGGTAGCGGGGGGGCCCTACAATGAGCAGTTCTTC.

The gene calls are TRBV20-1 and TRBJ1-2; no clear D gene. The germline V gene encodes CDR1 DFQATT and CDR2 SNEGSKA (reference sequence). This CDR3 spans 10 amino acids. The V gene lost 6 bases and the J gene lost 4 bases, with 6 bases spanning the gap. Here the CDR3 reads CSAEPYGYTF. The CDR3 coding sequence is TGCAGTGCGGAACCCTATGGCTACACCTTC.

The chain is built from TRBV5-4 and TRBJ1-2; TRBD1 might be the D (6 bases). The V gene's germline CDR1 is SGHNT and CDR2 YYREEE (reference sequence). The V gene lost 0 bases and the J gene lost 6 bases, with 12 bases spanning the gap. The CDR3 runs 14 residues. CDR3 DNA: TGTGCCAGCAGCTTGGCGGGGGGCGCAAATGGCTACACCTTC. Its protein product is CASSLAGGANGYTF.

The chain is built from TRBV10-3 and TRBJ1-2; D unclear. The CDR3 has 12 amino acids. Trimming took 7 bases from V and 6 from J, leaving 12 bases between them. Germline assignment: CDR1 ENHRY and CDR2 SYGVKD. The CDR3 DNA is TGTGCCATCACAAAGGGAGTAGATGGCTACACCTTC. As protein: CAITKGVDGYTF.

This chain links TRBV28 with TRBJ1-4; possible D gene TRBD1, 6 bases. CDR1 is MDHEN and CDR2 is SYDVKM in the germline V gene. V lost 11 bases and J lost 7, with 23 bases in between. The CDR3 consists of 15 residues. The CDR3 protein is CAAQGVRGRREKLFF. DNA of the CDR3: TGTGCCGCGCAAGGGGTCCGGGGGCGGCGTGAAAAACTGTTTTTT.

This chain uses TRBV4-3 with TRBJ2-7; D gene ambiguous. CDR1 and CDR2 (germline): LGHNA, YSLEER. The CDR3 has 13 residues. Trimming removed 0 bases at V and 2 bases at J, with 5 bases between. The CDR3 region is CASSQDRTYEQYF. CDR3 DNA: TGCGCCAGCAGCCAAGACCGGACCTACGAGCAGTACTTC.

The chain combines TRBV7-2 with TRBJ2-5; D not resolved. The CDR3 runs 11 residues. CDR1 SGHTA and CDR2 FQGNSA come from the germline V gene. Trimming stripped 4 bases from V and 6 bases from J, with 6 bases between. DNA for the CDR3: TGTGCCAGCAGCTCACGACAGACCCAGTACTTC. Residues: CASSSRQTQYF.